The rows below give T cell receptor beta chains drawn from one sample of a study of blood T cell repertoires in COVID-19. The method was immunoSEQ multiplex PCR; TCRdb's version includes in-frame clones alone and lacks a portion of them. The sample shows about 160,000 clones, roughly 86% of them seen only once. Material: peripheral blood. All receptors come from a man in his sixties with COVID-19, enrolled during active disease. Each CDR3 is given with its conserved first and last residue. The order of the fields is CDR3 protein, clone size, V gene. Size is omitted from some rows. Given values are once, few, many or a class for expanded clones.

CDR3: CASSSTLSSGNTIYF
size: -
V: TRBV7-2

CDR3: CANPGQGLNTEAFF
size: -
V: TRBV2

CDR3: CAWRRPGTGNTIYF
size: -
V: TRBV30

CDR3: CASSLSPGASTDTQYF
size: -
V: TRBV27

CDR3: CASSPGDGYGYTF
size: -
V: TRBV18

CDR3: CASGDRVFYGYTF
size: -
V: TRBV7-2

CDR3: CATSLSGSPVSYNEQFF
size: -
V: TRBV24-1

CDR3: CASSLGYSDTQYF
size: -
V: TRBV5-1

CDR3: CASSMDSRVGELFF
size: -
V: TRBV19

CDR3: CAGTGNTGELFF
size: -
V: TRBV6-6

CDR3: CASSEASGASMGYTF
size: -
V: TRBV6-4

CDR3: CASSYGGQETQYF
size: -
V: TRBV6-5

CDR3: CASRGQGTTNEKLFF
size: once
V: TRBV2